This T cell receptor beta chain is from a study of CDR3 diversity in severe acne. TCRdb reanalysed the PCR reads using MiXCR and keeps one entry per CDR3 protein. This table has under 100,000 distinct CDR3 sequences, roughly half appearing once. The CDR3 is 13 amino acids. Trimming left V 6 bases short and J 7 bases short, with 15 bases between. From germline, CDR1 is ENHRY and CDR2 SYGVKD. This sequence was found in a male donor in good health, serving as a control. Sequencing was done on a sample of blood. The chain has TRBV10-3 and TRBJ2-5; perhaps TRBD2 as D (6 bases). CDR3 residues: CAISSLAEGTQYF. In DNA form, the CDR3 reads TGTGCCATCAGCAGTTTAGCGGAGGGGACCCAGTACTTC.